A selection of T cell receptor beta chains follows, all from one sample in a study of glioma-infiltrating T cells. Each CDR3 protein gets one entry after TCRdb re-called the multiplex PCR reads with MiXCR. The sample holds about 180,000 distinct CDR3 sequences, about 46% seen once. Sample: glioma tissue, nonneoplastic brain tissue, or PBMCs (not recorded which). The receptors shown here come from a human donor with low-grade glioma or glioblastoma, undergoing nonglioma brain surgery, or in good health (not recorded which). The CDR3 runs from the conserved cysteine through the conserved F or W. D genes are given only for firm matches. Only some rows state a clone size, as once, few, many or a class for expanded clones.

DNA,CDR3,D,J,size,V
TGTGCCAGCAGTTCAAGACCGACAGGGTCTAGCGAGCAGTTCTTC,CASSSRPTGSSEQFF,TRBD1,TRBJ2-1,NA,TRBV6-5
TGCGCCAGCAAGGAACAAGCCCCCACCGGGGAGCTGTTTTTT,CASKEQAPTGELFF,NA,TRBJ2-2,many,TRBV5-1
TGTGCCAGCGGGACGGTGATGAGCACTGAAGCTTTCTTT,CASGTVMSTEAFF,NA,TRBJ1-1,NA,TRBV19
TGTGCCAGCAGTGAGGCTAGCGCGTACCAAGAGACCCAGTACTTC,CASSEASAYQETQYF,NA,TRBJ2-5,many,TRBV6-1
TGTGCCATCGCCCGGACAGGCATGAACACTGAAGCTTTCTTT,CAIARTGMNTEAFF,TRBD1,TRBJ1-1,many,TRBV10-3
TGTGCCAGTAGTATGTCTGAGTTAGACGAGCAGTACTTC,CASSMSELDEQYF,NA,TRBJ2-7,NA,TRBV19
TGTGCCAGTGGTCTTAGCAATCAGCCCCAGCATTTT,CASGLSNQPQHF,NA,TRBJ1-5,many,TRBV19
TGTGCCAGCAGTCCCCAACAGGGGTACCAAGAGACCCAGTACTTC,CASSPQQGYQETQYF,TRBD1,TRBJ2-5,NA,TRBV3-1
TGTGCCAGCAGCTTTAGCGGGAGGGCTTATAATGAGCAGTTCTTC,CASSFSGRAYNEQFF,TRBD2,TRBJ2-1,many,TRBV7-8
TGTGCCAGCAGCCGAGATCCAGTTAACACGCAGTATTTT,CASSRDPVNTQYF,NA,TRBJ2-3,few,TRBV5-5
TGTGCCAGCAGTTTTAGAGGAGGTTCAGATACGCAGTATTTT,CASSFRGGSDTQYF,NA,TRBJ2-3,NA,TRBV28
TGTGCCAGCAGCCGGATGGCTAGCGGTAATGAGCAGTTCTTC,CASSRMASGNEQFF,TRBD2,TRBJ2-1,NA,TRBV3-1
TGTGCCAGCAGCGGGAGTAATAACTATGGCTACACCTTC,CASSGSNNYGYTF,NA,TRBJ1-2,many,TRBV2
TGTGCCAGTAGTAGACCGGGAGGGCCAGTGAATGAGCAGTTCTTC,CASSRPGGPVNEQFF,TRBD2,TRBJ2-1,few,TRBV19
TGTGCCAGCAGTTTGGGCCCCCGCACAGATACGCAGTATTTT,CASSLGPRTDTQYF,NA,TRBJ2-3,NA,TRBV12-3/TRBV12-4
TGTGCCAGCAGTTACGTGGGCAGGGACAATGAGCAGTTCTTC,CASSYVGRDNEQFF,NA,TRBJ2-1,many,TRBV6-6
TGTGCCACCAGGCGGGACTCCAGCACAGATACGCAGTATTTT,CATRRDSSTDTQYF,NA,TRBJ2-3,NA,TRBV24-1
TGTGCAGTGGCAGGGGGAAATGACTATGGCTACACCTTC,CAVAGGNDYGYTF,TRBD1,TRBJ1-2,many,TRBV28
TGTGCCAGCAGTGGGGCAAGGCCCTACGAGCAGTACTTC,CASSGARPYEQYF,NA,TRBJ2-7,few,TRBV2
TGTGCCAGCAGCGCGGGACACGCTGGGGCCAACGTCCTGACTTTC,CASSAGHAGANVLTF,NA,TRBJ2-6,NA,TRBV9
TGCAGTGCTGACAGACAAGACAGCTACGAGCAGTACTTC,CSADRQDSYEQYF,NA,TRBJ2-7,many,TRBV20-1
TGCAGCGTCGAAGAAAGCGGACAGGGCTATGGAAAACTGTTTTTT,CSVEESGQGYGKLFF,TRBD1,TRBJ1-4,NA,TRBV29-1
TGCAGCGTTGTGGCGACGCTTGGGACCCAGTACTTC,CSVVATLGTQYF,NA,TRBJ2-5,few,TRBV29-1
TGTGCCAGCAGCCCTGGGGCGCGCGAGCAGTACTTC,CASSPGAREQYF,NA,TRBJ2-7,NA,TRBV7-2
TGTGCGTCCCGGTCGGGGGCCGCAGAGGAGACCCAGTACTTC,CASRSGAAEETQYF,NA,TRBJ2-5,few,TRBV10-3
TGTGCCAGCAGTAGAGACAGCCAAAATCAGCCCCAGCATTTT,CASSRDSQNQPQHF,NA,TRBJ1-5,few,TRBV12-3/TRBV12-4
TGTGCCAGCATGCGAAGGCGCACAGATACGCAGTATTTT,CASMRRRTDTQYF,NA,TRBJ2-3,many,TRBV6-1
TGTGCCAGCAGCCAAGAGGACAGGGGGCCCAATGAGCAGTTCTTC,CASSQEDRGPNEQFF,TRBD1,TRBJ2-1,few,TRBV3-1
TGTGCCAGCAGTCCCCCTGGGGGGAACACTGAAGCTTTCTTT,CASSPPGGNTEAFF,NA,TRBJ1-1,few,TRBV6-1
TGCAGCGTTTCAGGGACTTGGGAGAAAAGTGAGCAGTTCTTC,CSVSGTWEKSEQFF,NA,TRBJ2-1,NA,TRBV29-1
TGTGCCAGCAGCGCCCCCGCTACAGATACGCAGTATTTT,CASSAPATDTQYF,NA,TRBJ2-3,NA,TRBV9
TGTGCCGCCGGATACAGAGAGCAGTACTTC,CAAGYREQYF,NA,TRBJ2-7,many,TRBV28
TGCAGCGTTGACCAAGCGGAGGGCCCCCAGGAGACCCAGTACTTC,CSVDQAEGPQETQYF,NA,TRBJ2-5,few,TRBV29-1
TGTGCCAGCAGTGAGGCGGATTCCGATTACGAGCAGTACTTC,CASSEADSDYEQYF,NA,TRBJ2-7,many,TRBV6-1
TGTGCCAGCAGCGTGGGGTTAAGCACAGATACGCAGTATTTT,CASSVGLSTDTQYF,NA,TRBJ2-3,few,TRBV7-8
TGTGCCAGCAGTTTTTCCCTCAACGGACTACTCTACGAGCAGTACTTC,CASSFSLNGLLYEQYF,NA,TRBJ2-7,NA,TRBV12-3/TRBV12-4
TGTGCCAGCAGCGCGGACCTGACCGGGTTCTATGGCTACACCTTC,CASSADLTGFYGYTF,NA,TRBJ1-2,NA,TRBV9
TGTTCCAGCACTGGACAGAGTAACACCGGGGAGCTGTTTTTT,CSSTGQSNTGELFF,NA,TRBJ2-2,NA,TRBV2
TGTGCCAGCAGTTTGAGCGGGAGCCCCTACAATGAGCAGTTCTTC,CASSLSGSPYNEQFF,TRBD2,TRBJ2-1,many,TRBV27
TGTGCCAGCAGTTCGATGAACACTGAAGCTTTCTTT,CASSSMNTEAFF,NA,TRBJ1-1,many,TRBV12-3/TRBV12-4
TGTGCCAGCAGTCGACAGGGGGCCGCTTTGGATGATCAGTTCTTC,CASSRQGAALDDQFF,TRBD1,TRBJ2-1,NA,TRBV7-7
TGCGCCAGCAGCCAAGAGGTCGAGGGGTACTACGAGCAGTACTTC,CASSQEVEGYYEQYF,NA,TRBJ2-7,many,TRBV4-1
TGCGCCAGCAGCTTCGGACAGGCGCGAACCGGGGAGCTGTTTTTT,CASSFGQARTGELFF,TRBD1,TRBJ2-2,NA,TRBV5-1
TGTGCCAGCAGTGAGCGAAGAGGGCAACTGTTTTTT,CASSERRGQLFF,NA,TRBJ1-4,many,TRBV2
TGTGCCAGCAGTTCGAGTATCCCCGGGAATACAGATACGCAGTATTTT,CASSSSIPGNTDTQYF,NA,TRBJ2-3,NA,TRBV28
TGTGCCACAAGGGACAGGGTTGAGGGGCAGTACTTC,CATRDRVEGQYF,TRBD1,TRBJ2-7,many,TRBV6-1
TGTGCCAGCAGCTCGTACAGGGGGCTGGAGACCCAGTACTTC,CASSSYRGLETQYF,TRBD1,TRBJ2-5,NA,TRBV11-2
TGCAGTGCTAGGCCCAGGGAGAGCGACACTGAAGCTTTCTTT,CSARPRESDTEAFF,NA,TRBJ1-1,many,TRBV20-1
TGCAGTGCTAGGTTCAGAGAAGGTATTAAGCCCCAGTATTTT,CSARFREGIKPQYF,NA,TRBJ2-3,once,TRBV20-1